In this sample, the clone carrying this T cell receptor (beta chain) turned up many times. Its antigen is not identified. Peripheral blood was collected from the related graft donor on the marrow donation day. The CDR3 extends over 14 amino acids. Germline loops: CDR1 MNHEY, CDR2 SMNVEV (reference sequence). V trimming: 5 bases; J trimming: 5 bases; junction bases outside the gene matches: 3. This entry is derived from a study of T cells after posttransplantation cyclophosphamide. Study-wide points: TRB overlap between skin or GI tissue T cells and blood was limited. Donor CD8+ memory clones often dominated recipient blood repertoires at later times. After PTCy, TRB diversity resembled that of CNI/methotrexate controls.

This table comes from immunoSEQ multiplex PCR, and its TCRdb copy is limited to in-frame clones, with some not included. Altogether tens of thousands of clones were found in the sample, and no singletons occur. The chain links TRBV27 to TRBJ2-7; 13 nucleotides line up with TRBD2. The receptor was derived from a man aged 35 to 55 in good health, CMV-negative, and a related stem cell transplant donor. Sequenced: PBMCs. In nucleotides, the CDR3 is TGTGCCAGCAGTCCCGGGACTAGCGGGAACGAGCAGTACTTC. This translates into CASSPGTSGNEQYF.